What follows are 29 T cell receptor beta chains derived from one specimen sequenced in a study of human T cells and chemical hapten exposure. Time point described: patch test 1, 2 weeks after DPC sensitization. Treatment denoted: therapeutic diphenylcyclopropenone sensitization with weekly scalp DPC. MiXCR was run by TCRdb on the RACE reads, yielding one entry per CDR3 protein. The sample contains about 360,000 distinct CDR3 sequences, more than 4.5% of which appear only once. This sample comprised whole blood, obtained in connection with sensitization to the hapten diphenylcyclopropenone (DPC). All receptors derive from a woman between 50 and 59 years old with alopecia areata. Some clones in this sample may be carry-over from other donors' samples.

The table lists this clonotype with a few counts. This chain uses TRBV10-1 with TRBJ2-5, with D hard to call. The V and J ends lost 2 bases and 1 base respectively, with 5 bases between them. Per the germline V gene, CDR1 is WNHNN and CDR2 is SYGVQD (reference sequence). This CDR3 comprises 13 residues. The CDR3 sequence: CASSERSQETQYF. DNA for the CDR3: TGCGCCAGCAGTGAGAGGAGCCAAGAGACCCAGTACTTC.

This clonotype was recorded a few times. The V gene is TRBV12-3 or TRBV12-4, the J gene TRBJ2-2; perhaps D is TRBD1 or TRBD2 (6 bases each). The ends were cut back, 5 bases at V and 5 bases at J, with 15 bases in the middle. The CDR3 has 15 amino acids. CDR3 coding DNA: TGTGCCAGCAGTCCGCACGGGGGCCGAACCGGGGAGCTGTTTTTT. It encodes CASSPHGGRTGELFF.

This clonotype was counted at least ten times. The gene calls are TRBV12-3 or TRBV12-4 and TRBJ1-2, with 8 bases lining up with TRBD1. CDR3 length: 13 amino acids. The junction had 1 base not matched to a gene; V was cut back by 3 bases and J by 4 bases. The CDR3 DNA reads as TGTGCCAGCAGTTTGGGACAGGCCTATGGCTACACCTTC. It translates to CASSLGQAYGYTF.

The chain has TRBV30 and TRBJ2-5; no definite D call. The CDR3 has 13 residues. With 1 base removed from V and 4 bases from J, the gap between germline ends came to 10 bases. CDR1 and CDR2 from the germline V gene are GTSNPN and SVGIG (reference sequence). The CDR3 reads CAWSEDRGETQYF. CDR3 bases: TGTGCCTGGAGTGAAGATAGAGGAGAGACCCAGTACTTC.

This clonotype has at least ten counts. The rearrangement links TRBV24-1 to TRBJ2-3; 12 bases map to TRBD2. V gave up 2 bases and J gave up 6 bases; unmatched junction bases: 5. The CDR3 runs to 16 residues. CDR1 KGHDR and CDR2 SFDVKD come from the germline V gene. The CDR3 sequence is CATSDSSGGAGDTQYF. CDR3 bases: TGTGCCACCAGTGATTCTAGCGGGGGGGCCGGGGATACGCAGTATTTT.

This clonotype was observed many times. For the CDR3, the DNA is TGTGCCAGCAGCCAAATCCTGGTTTCGGGAGCTTTCTTT. As protein: CASSQILVSGAFF. The chain has TRBV7-9 and TRBJ1-1; D is ambiguous. CDR1 and CDR2 from the germline V gene are SEHNR and FQNEAQ (reference sequence). The V gene lost 5 bases and the J gene lost 10 bases, with 17 bases spanning the gap. This CDR3 has 13 residues.

The sample holds many counts of this clonotype. The chain uses TRBV20-1 and TRBJ2-1; D unclear. Trimming removed 1 base at V and 0 bases at J, with 7 bases between. Germline V gives CDR1 DFQATT, CDR2 SNEGSKA (reference sequence). The CDR3 extends over 14 amino acids. CDR3 in DNA: TGCAGTGCTAGAGTCCCCGCCTCCTACAATGAGCAGTTCTTC. Protein product: CSARVPASYNEQFF.

This clonotype was recorded many times. The chain uses TRBV6-5 and TRBJ1-1, with 8 bases that match TRBD1. Losses at the gene ends were 10 bases for V and 4 bases for J; bases not matched to a gene: 11. CDR1 and CDR2 (germline): MNHEY, SVGAGI. The CDR3 length is 14 residues. The CDR3 reads CAISEDRGITEAFF. In nucleotides, the CDR3 is TGTGCCATCTCGGAAGACAGGGGAATCACTGAAGCTTTCTTT.

The sample holds many counts of this clonotype. V is TRBV7-9 and J is TRBJ2-1, with TRBD2 as a possible D gene (6 bases). Germline lookup yields CDR1 SEHNR and CDR2 FQNEAQ (reference sequence). This CDR3 region has 15 residues. V gave up 5 bases and J gave up 4 bases, with 15 bases separating them. Here the CDR3 reads CASSPRGSGYNEQFF. The CDR3 bases are TGTGCCAGCAGCCCTAGGGGTAGCGGATACAATGAGCAGTTCTTC.

This clonotype was seen many times. The chain has TRBV6-1 and TRBJ1-1; D is undetermined. Trimming removed 2 bases from V and 5 bases from J, with 9 bases in between. The CDR3 is 13 residues long. Germline V gene lookup returns CDR1 MNHNS and CDR2 SASEGT. CDR3 protein: CASSEYRRTEAFF. CDR3 bases: TGTGCCAGCAGTGAATATAGGAGAACTGAAGCTTTCTTT.

Ten or more counts support this clonotype. The rearrangement joins TRBV28 to TRBJ2-7; TRBD2 aligns across 8 bases. The CDR3 is 14 amino acids. With V trimmed by 5 bases and J by 7 bases, 10 bases remained unmatched. Germline assignment: CDR1 MDHEN and CDR2 SYDVKM. The CDR3 bases are TGTGCCAGCAGTCCCGGGGGGGACCAGTTTGAGCAGTACTTC. This codes for CASSPGGDQFEQYF.

This clonotype was detected ten times or more. The genes are TRBV12-3 or TRBV12-4 and TRBJ1-1; TRBD1 might be the D (5 bases). The germline V and J ends were trimmed by 7 bases and 4 bases, with 16 bases remaining between them. This CDR3 region has 14 residues. The CDR3 region is CASTLGARGTEAFF. The CDR3, as DNA: TGTGCCAGCACCTTAGGGGCCCGAGGCACTGAAGCTTTCTTT.

This clonotype appeared many times. The V call is TRBV12-3 or TRBV12-4, the J call TRBJ2-5, with no clear D. Trimming shortened V by 3 bases and J by 3 bases, and 2 bases separated the two germline ends. This CDR3 has 11 residues. In nucleotides, the CDR3 is TGTGCCAGCAGTTTCAAAGAGACCCAGTACTTC. Its protein is CASSFKETQYF.

This clonotype has ten or more counts. V is TRBV6-6 and J is TRBJ1-6; D is unresolved. Germline V CDR1 and CDR2: MNHNY, SVGAGI (reference sequence). CDR3 length: 13 residues. Trimming removed 5 bases from V and 6 bases from J, with 8 bases in between. CDR3 nucleotides: TGTGCCAGCAGTACCCCGGGTAATTCACCCCTCCACTTT. This encodes CASSTPGNSPLHF.

This clonotype was counted only a few times. The gene calls are TRBV29-1 and TRBJ2-7; 7 bases fit TRBD2. The CDR3 length is 13 residues. Losses at the gene ends were 4 bases for V and 7 bases for J; bases not matched to a gene: 10. Per germline, CDR1 SQVTM and CDR2 ANQGSEA. The CDR3 here is CSVGRGSLGEQYF. The CDR3, as DNA: TGCAGCGTTGGACGCGGGAGCTTGGGAGAGCAGTACTTC.

The chain joins TRBV5-1 to TRBJ2-1; tentative D call: TRBD1 (5 bases). V was cut by 0 bases and J by 8 bases, with 12 bases left in between. The germline V gene has CDR1 SGHRS and CDR2 YFSETQ. The CDR3 runs 14 residues. CDR3 bases: TGCGCCAGCAGCTTGGTGGGGCCCAGGGATGAGCAGTTCTTC. It is translated as CASSLVGPRDEQFF. The entire variable domain, with the rest obtained from reference TRBV5-1 and TRBJ2-1, is as follows: KAGVTQTPRYLIKTRGQQVTLSCSPISGHRSVSWYQQTPGQGLQFLFEYFSETQRNKGNFPGRFSGRQFSNSRSEMNVSTLELGDSALYLCASSLVGPRDEQFFGPGTRLTVL.

In this sample, this clonotype turned up a few times. Possible read error: a much larger clone is one base away. CDR3: CASSINTEAFF. The CDR3 DNA is TGTGCCAGCAGTATTAACACTGAAGCTTTCTTT. The chain employs TRBV6-2 or TRBV6-3 and TRBJ1-1; D ambiguous. The germline gives CDR1 MNHEY, CDR2 SVGEGT. The CDR3 runs to 11 residues. The germline V and J ends were trimmed by 5 bases and 2 bases, with 3 bases remaining between them.

This clonotype appeared a few times. The CDR3 spells CASSQDWPSGGQETQYF. The DNA for the CDR3 is TGCGCCAGCAGCCAAGATTGGCCTAGCGGGGGACAAGAGACCCAGTACTTC. This chain joins TRBV4-1 and TRBJ2-5; 10 nucleotides line up with TRBD2. The CDR3 consists of 17 residues. The V gene's germline CDR1 is MGHRA and CDR2 YSYEKL. The V gene end was trimmed by 0 bases and the J gene end by 2 bases; junction bases not matched to a gene: 6.

The chain carries TRBV9 and TRBJ2-1, with D maybe TRBD2 (7 bases). The germline gives CDR1 SGDLS, CDR2 YYNGEE. V lost 2 bases, J lost 7 bases, and 10 bases lay in between. This CDR3 region has 13 residues. The CDR3 coding sequence is TGTGCCAGCAGCGTGGAGGGGGGGAATGAGCAGTTCTTC. Protein: CASSVEGGNEQFF.

This clonotype appeared many times. The chain links TRBV7-8 to TRBJ1-3; D remains unclear. The CDR3 length is 14 residues. Germline loops: CDR1 SGHVS, CDR2 FQNEAQ. V was cut by 8 bases and J by 0 bases, with 11 bases left in between. In nucleotides, the CDR3 is TGTGCCAGCTGCGAGGAGCTCTCTGGAAACACCATATATTTT. This translates into CASCEELSGNTIYF.

The chain links TRBV29-1 to TRBJ1-2; tentative D call: TRBD1 (6 bases). This CDR3 is 13 amino acids long. Trimming left V 5 bases short and J 0 bases short, with 10 bases between. Germline values: CDR1 SQVTM, CDR2 ANQGSEA. The chain's CDR3 is CSVPGQTNYGYTF. The CDR3 region has the DNA TGCAGCGTTCCGGGACAAACTAACTATGGCTACACCTTC.

This clonotype was counted ten times or more. V is TRBV21-1 and J is TRBJ2-4; the table's D gene call, TRBD2, was not cross checked with the DNA. TRBV21-1 is flagged as a pseudogene. This CDR3 region has 15 residues. The CDR3 spells CASSKKGTEGNIQYF. The CDR3 DNA follows: TGTGCCAGCAGCAAAAAGGGAACGGAGGGAAACATTCAGTACTTC.

This clonotype was picked up many times. This chain connects TRBV6-6 to TRBJ2-7, with 14 bases aligning to TRBD2. Germline CDR1 MNHNY, CDR2 SVGAGI (reference sequence). V lost 5 bases and J lost 6; bases outside the gene matches: 9. The CDR3 runs to 16 residues. The CDR3 spells CASSPTSGRARAEQYF. CDR3 DNA: TGTGCCAGCAGTCCGACTAGCGGGAGGGCCCGGGCCGAGCAGTACTTC.

This clonotype occurred a few times. This sequence joins TRBV20-1 and TRBJ2-3, with unresolved D. The V gene's germline CDR1 is DFQATT and CDR2 SNEGSKA (reference sequence). The V end was cut by 2 bases, the J end by 4 bases, with 13 bases between. This CDR3 is built from 14 residues. In DNA form, the CDR3 reads TGCAGTGCTAGATTCCCGGCTGCCTCAGATACGCAGTATTTT. Its translation is CSARFPAASDTQYF.

This clonotype came up a few times. The chain links TRBV27 to TRBJ1-2; 11 bases align to TRBD1. CDR3 size: 16 residues. With V trimmed by 5 bases and J by 2 bases, 7 bases remained unmatched. Germline CDR1 and CDR2: MNHEY and SMNVEV (reference sequence). DNA of the CDR3: TGTGCCAGCAGTGCGGCTGGGACAGGGGGGAACTATGGCTACACCTTC. This translates into CASSAAGTGGNYGYTF.

J is TRBJ1-1 and V is TRBV2; D perhaps matches TRBD1 (5 bases). This CDR3 spans 14 amino acids. Trimming cost V 7 bases and J 5 bases, with 17 bases left between them. Germline V gene lookup returns CDR1 SNHLY and CDR2 FYNNEI. The DNA for the CDR3 is TGTGCCAGCATGCGGCAGGGAAGGAGGACTGAAGCTTTCTTT. Translated, it gives CASMRQGRRTEAFF.

Ten or more counts support this clonotype. This sequence joins TRBV6-2 or TRBV6-3 and TRBJ1-1, with unresolved D. The CDR3 has 13 amino acids. Germline V CDR1 and CDR2: MNHEY, SVGEGT. Trimming stripped 2 bases from V and 0 bases from J, with 4 bases between. DNA for the CDR3: TGTGCCAGCAGTTACGCCCTGAACACTGAAGCTTTCTTT. Protein product: CASSYALNTEAFF.

This clonotype has ten or more counts. The chain's CDR3 is CASSLLGGVNQPQHF. For the CDR3, the DNA is TGTGCCAGCAGCCTCCTTGGGGGGGTCAATCAGCCCCAGCATTTT. The gene calls are TRBV7-9 and TRBJ1-5; D possibly corresponds to TRBD1 (5 bases). V lost 5 bases and J lost 3, with 14 bases in between. Germline V gene data show CDR1 as SEHNR and CDR2 as FQNEAQ (reference sequence). The CDR3 totals 15 residues. The full variable domain, completed using reference TRBV7-9 and TRBJ1-5, is DTGVSQNPRHKITKRGQNVTFRCDPISEHNRLYWYRQTLGQGPEFLTYFQNEAQLEKSRLLSDRFSAERPKGSFSTLEIQRTEQGDSAMYLCASSLLGGVNQPQHFGDGTRLSIL.

This chain connects TRBV6-5 to TRBJ2-3; 10 nucleotides agree with TRBD2. This CDR3 has 16 amino acids. CDR1 is MNHEY and CDR2 is SVGAGI in the germline V gene. The V gene end was trimmed by 4 bases and the J gene end by 3 bases; junction bases not matched to a gene: 7. The CDR3, as DNA: TGTGCCAGCAGTTTAGACTCGACTAGCGGGACAGATACGCAGTATTTT. Its protein is CASSLDSTSGTDTQYF.